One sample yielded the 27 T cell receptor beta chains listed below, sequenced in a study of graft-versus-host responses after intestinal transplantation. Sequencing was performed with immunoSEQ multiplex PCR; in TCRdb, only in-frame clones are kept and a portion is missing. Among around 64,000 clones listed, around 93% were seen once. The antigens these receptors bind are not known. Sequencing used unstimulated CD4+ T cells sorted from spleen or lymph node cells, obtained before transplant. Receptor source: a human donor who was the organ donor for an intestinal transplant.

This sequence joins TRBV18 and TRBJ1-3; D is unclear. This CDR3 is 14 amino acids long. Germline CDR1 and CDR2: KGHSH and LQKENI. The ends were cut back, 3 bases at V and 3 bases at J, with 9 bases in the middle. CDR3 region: CASSPAGFGNTIYF. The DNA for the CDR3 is TGTGCCAGCTCACCGGCGGGGTTTGGAAACACCATATATTTT.

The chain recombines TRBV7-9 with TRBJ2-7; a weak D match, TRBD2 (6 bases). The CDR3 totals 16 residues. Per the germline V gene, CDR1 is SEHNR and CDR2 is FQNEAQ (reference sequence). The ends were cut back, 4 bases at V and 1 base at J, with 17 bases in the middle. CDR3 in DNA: TGTGCCAGCAGCTCTCTGGAGGGCAGAGGGTCCTACGAGCAGTACTTC. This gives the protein CASSSLEGRGSYEQYF.

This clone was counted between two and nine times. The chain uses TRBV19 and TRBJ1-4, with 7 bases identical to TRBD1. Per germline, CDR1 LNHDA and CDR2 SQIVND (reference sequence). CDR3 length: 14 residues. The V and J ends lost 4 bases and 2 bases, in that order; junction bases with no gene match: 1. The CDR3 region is CASSTTGTNEKLFF. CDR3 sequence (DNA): TGTGCCAGTAGTACGACAGGGACTAATGAAAAACTGTTTTTT.

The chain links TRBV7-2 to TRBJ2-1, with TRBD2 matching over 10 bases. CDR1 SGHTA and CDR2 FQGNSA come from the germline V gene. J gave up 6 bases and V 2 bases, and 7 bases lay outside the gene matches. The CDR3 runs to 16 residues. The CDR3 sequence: CASSLMFGTSVNEQFF. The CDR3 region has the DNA TGTGCCAGCAGCTTAATGTTCGGGACTAGCGTCAATGAGCAGTTCTTC.

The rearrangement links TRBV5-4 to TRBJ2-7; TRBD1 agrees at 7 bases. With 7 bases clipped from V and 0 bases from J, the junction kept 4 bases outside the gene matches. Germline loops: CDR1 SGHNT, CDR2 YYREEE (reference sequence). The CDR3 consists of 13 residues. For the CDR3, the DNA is TGTGCCAGCGGGACAGCGAGCTCCTACGAGCAGTACTTC. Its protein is CASGTASSYEQYF. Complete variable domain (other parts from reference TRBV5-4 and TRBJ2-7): ETGVTQSPTHLIKTRGQQVTLRCSSQSGHNTVSWYQQALGQGPQFIFQYYREEENGRGNFPPRFSGLQFPNYSSELNVNALELDDSALYLCASGTASSYEQYFGPGTRLTVT.

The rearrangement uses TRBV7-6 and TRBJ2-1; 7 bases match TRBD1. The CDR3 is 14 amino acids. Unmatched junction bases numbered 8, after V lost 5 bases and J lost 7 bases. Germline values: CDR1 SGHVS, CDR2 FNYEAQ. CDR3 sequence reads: CASSRQGFGNEQFF. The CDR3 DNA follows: TGTGCCAGCAGCCGACAGGGATTTGGTAATGAGCAGTTCTTC.

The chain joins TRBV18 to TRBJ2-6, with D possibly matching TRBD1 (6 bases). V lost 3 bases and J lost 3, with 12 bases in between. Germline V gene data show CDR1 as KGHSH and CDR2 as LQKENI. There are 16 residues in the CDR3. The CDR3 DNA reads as TGTGCCAGCTCACCGAACCAGGGGTTTGGGGCCAACGTCCTGACTTTC. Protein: CASSPNQGFGANVLTF.

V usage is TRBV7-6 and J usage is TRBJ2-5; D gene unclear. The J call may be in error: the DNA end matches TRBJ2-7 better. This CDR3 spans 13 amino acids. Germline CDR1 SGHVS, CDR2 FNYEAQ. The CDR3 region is CASSLAQTYEQYF. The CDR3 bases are TGTGCCAGCAGCTTAGCGCAGACCTACGAGCAGTACTTC.

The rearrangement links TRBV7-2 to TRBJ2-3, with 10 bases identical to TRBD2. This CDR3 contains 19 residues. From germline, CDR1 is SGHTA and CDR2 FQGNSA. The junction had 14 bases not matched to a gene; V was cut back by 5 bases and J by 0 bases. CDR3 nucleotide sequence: TGTGCCAGCAGCCCCCGGGGCCAGCGGGGGGGCCTCAGCACAGATACGCAGTATTTT. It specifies CASSPRGQRGGLSTDTQYF.

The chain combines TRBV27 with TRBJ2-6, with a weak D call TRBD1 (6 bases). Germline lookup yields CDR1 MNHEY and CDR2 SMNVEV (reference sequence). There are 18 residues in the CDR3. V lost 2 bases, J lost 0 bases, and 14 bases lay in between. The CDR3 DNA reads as TGTGCCAGCAGTTTAAACGGACAGAGACTCTCTGGGGCCAACGTCCTGACTTTC. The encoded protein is CASSLNGQRLSGANVLTF. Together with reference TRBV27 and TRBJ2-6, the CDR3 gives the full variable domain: EAQVTQNPRYLITVTGKKLTVTCSQNMNHEYMSWYRQDPGLGLRQIYYSMNVEVTDKGDVPEGYKVSRKEKRNFPLILESPSPNQTSLYFCASSLNGQRLSGANVLTFGAGSRLTVL.

The chain's CDR3 is CASSPFIGQGGTEAFF. The DNA for the CDR3 is TGTGCCAGCAGCCCCTTTATTGGACAGGGCGGGACTGAAGCTTTCTTT. J is TRBJ1-1 and V is TRBV7-8, with 8 bases fitting TRBD1. The V gene end was trimmed by 5 bases and the J gene end by 5 bases; junction bases not matched to a gene: 13. Germline V gives CDR1 SGHVS, CDR2 FQNEAQ. The CDR3 extends over 16 amino acids.

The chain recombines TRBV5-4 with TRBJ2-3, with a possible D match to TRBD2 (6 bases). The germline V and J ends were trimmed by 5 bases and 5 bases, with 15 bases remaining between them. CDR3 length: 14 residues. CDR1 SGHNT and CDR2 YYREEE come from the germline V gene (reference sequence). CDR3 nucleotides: TGTGCCAGCAGTCCCCTAGCGAGGAAAGATACGCAGTATTTT. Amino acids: CASSPLARKDTQYF.

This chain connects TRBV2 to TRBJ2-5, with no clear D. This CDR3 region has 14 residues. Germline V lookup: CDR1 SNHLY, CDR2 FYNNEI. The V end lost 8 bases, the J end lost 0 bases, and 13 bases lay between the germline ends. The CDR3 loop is CASPSVFDQETQYF. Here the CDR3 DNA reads TGTGCCAGCCCTTCGGTTTTTGACCAAGAGACCCAGTACTTC. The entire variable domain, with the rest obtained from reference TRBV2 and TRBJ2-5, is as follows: EPEVTQTPSHQVTQMGQEVILRCVPISNHLYFYWYRQILGQKVEFLVSFYNNEISEKSEIFDDQFSVERPDGSNFTLKIRSTKLEDSAMYFCASPSVFDQETQYFGPGTRLLVL.

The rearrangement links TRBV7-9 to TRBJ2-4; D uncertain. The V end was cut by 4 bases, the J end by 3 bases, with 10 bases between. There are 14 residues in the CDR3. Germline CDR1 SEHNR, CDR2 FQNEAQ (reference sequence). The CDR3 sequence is CASSSWEGKNIQYF. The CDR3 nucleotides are TGTGCCAGCAGCTCCTGGGAAGGCAAAAACATTCAGTACTTC.

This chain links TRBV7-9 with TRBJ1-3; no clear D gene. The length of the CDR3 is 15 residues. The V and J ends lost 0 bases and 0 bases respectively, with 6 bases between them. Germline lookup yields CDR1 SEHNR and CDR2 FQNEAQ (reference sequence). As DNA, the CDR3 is TGTGCCAGCAGCTTAGCCCTCGCCTCTGGAAACACCATATATTTT. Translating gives CASSLALASGNTIYF.

The CDR3 is CASSPIGGSTDTQYF. The CDR3, as DNA: TGTGCCAGCAGCCCGATCGGGGGGAGCACAGATACGCAGTATTTT. The chain carries TRBV5-4 and TRBJ2-3; 7 nucleotides match TRBD2. V gave up 4 bases and J gave up 0 bases; unmatched junction bases: 5. From germline, CDR1 is SGHNT and CDR2 YYREEE (reference sequence). The CDR3 runs 15 residues.

Here the CDR3 reads CASSFSGNTIYF. The DNA of the CDR3 is TGTGCCAGCAGCTTCTCTGGAAACACCATATATTTT. J is TRBJ1-3 and V is TRBV5-4; D remains ambiguous. CDR3 length equals 12 residues. Deletions cut 2 bases from V and 0 bases from J, with 0 bases between. Germline V CDR1 and CDR2: SGHNT, YYREEE (reference sequence).

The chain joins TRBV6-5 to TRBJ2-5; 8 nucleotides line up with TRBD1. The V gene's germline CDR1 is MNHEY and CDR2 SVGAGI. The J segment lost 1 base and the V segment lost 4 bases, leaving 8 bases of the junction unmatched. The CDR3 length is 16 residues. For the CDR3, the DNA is TGTGCCAGCAGTTCCGCCGGGACAGGACTCCAAGAGACCCAGTACTTC. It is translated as CASSSAGTGLQETQYF.

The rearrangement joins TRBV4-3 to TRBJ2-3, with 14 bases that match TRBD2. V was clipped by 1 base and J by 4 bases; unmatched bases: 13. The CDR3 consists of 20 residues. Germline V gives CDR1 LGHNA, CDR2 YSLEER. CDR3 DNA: TGCGCCAGCAGCCAAGTGGGGACTAGCGGGGGACGGTTTGCGGCAGATACGCAGTATTTT. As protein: CASSQVGTSGGRFAADTQYF.

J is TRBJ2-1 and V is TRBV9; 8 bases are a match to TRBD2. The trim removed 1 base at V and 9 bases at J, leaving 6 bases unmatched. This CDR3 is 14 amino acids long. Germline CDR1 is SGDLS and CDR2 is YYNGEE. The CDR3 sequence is CASSVLAGGFEQFF. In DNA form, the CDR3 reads TGTGCCAGCAGCGTACTAGCGGGCGGATTTGAGCAGTTCTTC.

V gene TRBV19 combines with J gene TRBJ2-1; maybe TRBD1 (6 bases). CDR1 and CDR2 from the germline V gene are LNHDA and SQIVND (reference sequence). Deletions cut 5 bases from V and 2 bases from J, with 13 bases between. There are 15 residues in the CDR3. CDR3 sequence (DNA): TGTGCCAGTAGTGAGGGGCAGGGGACCTACAATGAGCAGTTCTTC. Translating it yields CASSEGQGTYNEQFF.

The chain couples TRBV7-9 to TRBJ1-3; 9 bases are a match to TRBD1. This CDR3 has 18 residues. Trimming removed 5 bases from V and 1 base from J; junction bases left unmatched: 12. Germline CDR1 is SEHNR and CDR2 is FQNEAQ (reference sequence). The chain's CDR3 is CASSPTLGTGRSGNTIYF. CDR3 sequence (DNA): TGTGCCAGCAGCCCGACACTCGGGACAGGGAGGTCTGGAAACACCATATATTTT.

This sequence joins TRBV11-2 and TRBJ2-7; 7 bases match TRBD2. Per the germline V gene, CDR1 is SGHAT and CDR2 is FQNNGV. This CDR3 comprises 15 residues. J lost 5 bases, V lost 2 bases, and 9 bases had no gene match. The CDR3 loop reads CASSLRDYPWNEQYF. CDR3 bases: TGTGCCAGCAGCTTACGGGACTACCCCTGGAACGAGCAGTACTTC.

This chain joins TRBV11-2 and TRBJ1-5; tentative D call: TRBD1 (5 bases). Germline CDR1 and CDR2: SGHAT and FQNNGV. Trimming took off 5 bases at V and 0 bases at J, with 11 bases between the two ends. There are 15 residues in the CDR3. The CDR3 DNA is TGTGCCAGCAGCCTCGGGGACTATAGCAATCAGCCCCAGCATTTT. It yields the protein CASSLGDYSNQPQHF.

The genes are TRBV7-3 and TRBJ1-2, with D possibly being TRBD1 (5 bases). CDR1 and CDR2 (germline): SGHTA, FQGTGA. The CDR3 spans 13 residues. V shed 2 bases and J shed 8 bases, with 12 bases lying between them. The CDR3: CASSLSGTGGYTF. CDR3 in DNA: TGTGCCAGCAGCTTATCGGGGACGGGCGGCTACACCTTC.

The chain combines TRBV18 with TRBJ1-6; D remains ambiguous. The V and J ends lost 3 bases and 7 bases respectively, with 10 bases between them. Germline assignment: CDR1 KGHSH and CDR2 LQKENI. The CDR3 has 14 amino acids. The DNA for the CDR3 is TGTGCCAGCTCACCGGAATTCGGGAATTCACCCCTCCACTTT. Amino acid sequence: CASSPEFGNSPLHF.

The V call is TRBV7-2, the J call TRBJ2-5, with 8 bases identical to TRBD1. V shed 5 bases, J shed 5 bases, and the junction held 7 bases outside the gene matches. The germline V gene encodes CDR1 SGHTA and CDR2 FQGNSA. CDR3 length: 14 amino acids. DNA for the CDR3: TGTGCCAGCAGCATGGACAGGGTTGGCGAGACCCAGTACTTC. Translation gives CASSMDRVGETQYF.